Following are 6 T cell receptor beta chains from one sample sequenced in a study of T cell responses to AZD1222 COVID-19 vaccine. Sequenced by immunoSEQ multiplex PCR; TCRdb stores in-frame clones only, minus some. The sample includes some 150,000 clones, more than 85% of them seen just once. The starting material was peripheral blood, obtained 28 days after the second AZD1222 dose. The receptors originated from an adult who received the AZD1222 COVID-19 vaccine.

V and J are TRBV4-1 and TRBJ2-6; D is perhaps TRBD1 (5 bases). The CDR3 has 15 amino acids. V lost 4 bases to trimming and J lost 1 base, with 8 bases between them. Germline loops: CDR1 MGHRA, CDR2 YSYEKL. The CDR3 region is CASSRQSSGANVLTF. The CDR3 coding sequence is TGCGCCAGCAGCCGACAGTCATCTGGGGCCAACGTCCTGACTTTC.

The sample holds one count of this clone. The rearrangement uses TRBV12-5 and TRBJ1-2; the match to TRBD1 covers 7 bases. CDR1 is LGHNT, CDR2 FRNRAP, per germline. V lost 5 bases, J lost 14 bases, and 11 bases stayed unmatched. CDR3 length: 12 residues. CDR3 loop: CASGDSGTAQTF. Here the CDR3 DNA reads TGTGCTAGTGGTGACTCCGGGACAGCCCAGACCTTC.

The rearrangement uses TRBV3-1 (or the pseudogene TRBV3-2) and TRBJ2-1; TRBD1 aligns across 7 bases. Germline V gene data show CDR1 as LGHDT and CDR2 as YNNKEL (reference sequence). CDR3 length equals 15 residues. Unmatched junction bases numbered 4, after V lost 1 base and J lost 4 bases. The CDR3 here is CASSQGAGGYNEQFF. For the CDR3, the DNA is TGTGCCAGCAGCCAAGGGGCAGGGGGATACAATGAGCAGTTCTTC.

This sequence joins TRBV11-2 and TRBJ1-2; the match to TRBD1 covers 8 bases. The junction had 6 bases not matched to a gene; V was cut back by 1 base and J by 2 bases. CDR3 size: 16 residues. Germline V CDR1 and CDR2: SGHAT, FQNNGV. In DNA, the CDR3 is TGTGCCAGCAGCTTAGCAAGACAGGGGCTAAACTATGGCTACACCTTC. Its translation is CASSLARQGLNYGYTF.

The J gene is TRBJ2-7, the V gene TRBV3-1 (or the pseudogene TRBV3-2); no reliable D call. Germline loops: CDR1 LGHDT, CDR2 YNNKEL (reference sequence). V was shortened by 0 bases and J by 3 bases, with 9 bases between the two germline ends. The CDR3 is made up of 14 amino acids. CDR3 DNA sequence: TGTGCCAGCAGCCAAGATCCCTCCTGCTACGAGCAGTACTTC. It yields the protein CASSQDPSCYEQYF.

The chain joins TRBV28 to TRBJ2-7; possibly TRBD1 or TRBD2 for D (7 bases each). The CDR3 totals 14 residues. Trimming pared 6 bases from V and 5 bases from J, leaving 17 bases between. Germline lookup yields CDR1 MDHEN and CDR2 SYDVKM. The CDR3 sequence is CASRSGGGDDEQYF. The CDR3 DNA sequence: TGTGCCAGCAGGTCAGGGGGGGGAGATGACGAGCAGTACTTC.